One and the same sample provided the 4 T cell receptor beta chains below, sequenced in a study of cytomegalovirus exposure and HLA in healthy donors. With 60 Vbeta and 13 Jbeta primers, the PCR was carried out. The assay was immunoSEQ multiplex PCR, and TCRdb's table has in-frame clones only and misses some. The table shows 130,000 to 150,000 clones, with 79% occurring only once. The material sequenced was PBMCs. These receptors originate from a man between 18 and 35 years old in good health and CMV-seronegative.

V usage is TRBV29-1 and J usage is TRBJ1-2, with 9 positions matching TRBD1. The CDR3 has 12 residues. The V gene's germline CDR1 is SQVTM and CDR2 ANQGSEA. V gave up 8 bases and J gave up 6 bases; unmatched junction bases: 7. CDR3 protein: CSSYRGQDGYTF. The CDR3 DNA is TGCAGCTCCTACAGGGGGCAGGATGGCTACACCTTC. Based on the CDR3 plus reference TRBV29-1 and TRBJ1-2, the full variable domain is SAVISQKPSRDICQRGTSLTIQCQVDSQVTMMFWYRQQPGQSLTLIATANQGSEATYESGFVIDKFPISRPNLTFSTLTVSNMSPEDSSIYLCSSYRGQDGYTFGSGTRLTVV.

J is TRBJ2-2 and V is TRBV7-9, with D hard to call. Trimming removed 2 bases from V and 5 bases from J, with 12 bases in between. The CDR3 extends over 15 amino acids. Germline V gene sequence: CDR1 SEHNR, CDR2 FQNEAQ (reference sequence). The CDR3 here is CASSLSPKTTGELFF. For the CDR3, the DNA is TGTGCCAGCAGCTTAAGCCCAAAAACGACCGGGGAGCTGTTTTTT. The full variable domain, with the rest looked up from reference TRBV7-9 and TRBJ2-2, is DTGVSQNPRHKITKRGQNVTFRCDPISEHNRLYWYRQTLGQGPEFLTYFQNEAQLEKSRLLSDRFSAERPKGSFSTLEIQRTEQGDSAMYLCASSLSPKTTGELFFGEGSRLTVL.

This rearrangement joins TRBV2 to TRBJ2-2, with D hard to call. Looked up from germline, CDR1 is SNHLY and CDR2 is FYNNEI. Trimming left V 0 bases short and J 1 base short, with 9 bases between. CDR3 length equals 16 residues. CDR3: CASSEALRLNTGELFF. CDR3 in DNA: TGTGCCAGCAGTGAAGCGCTTCGGTTGAACACCGGGGAGCTGTTTTTT. The full variable domain, completed using reference TRBV2 and TRBJ2-2, is EPEVTQTPSHQVTQMGQEVILRCVPISNHLYFYWYRQILGQKVEFLVSFYNNEISEKSEIFDDQFSVERPDGSNFTLKIRSTKLEDSAMYFCASSEALRLNTGELFFGEGSRLTVL.

This clone was observed a handful of times. The chain couples TRBV18 to TRBJ1-2; D gene uncertain. The V end lost 3 bases, the J end lost 7 bases, and 12 bases lay between the germline ends. CDR3 length equals 13 residues. CDR1 KGHSH and CDR2 LQKENI come from the germline V gene. The CDR3 nucleotides are TGTGCCAGCTCACCGATAGGAGCCGGTGGCTACACCTTC. This encodes CASSPIGAGGYTF.